This is a list of T cell receptor beta chains from one sample in a study of blood T cell repertoires in COVID-19. The protocol was immunoSEQ multiplex PCR, while the TCRdb copy is restricted to in-frame clones and leaves out a portion. The sample lists some 200,000 clones; roughly 80% were seen once. What was sequenced was peripheral blood. The receptors come from a woman aged 25 to 39 who had recovered from COVID-19. CDR3s include the opening cysteine and the closing phenylalanine or tryptophan. D genes are given only for firm matches. Size is omitted from some rows. Given values are once, few, many or a class for expanded clones.

TRBJ1-2 | NA | NA | TRBV12-2 | TGTGCAAGTCGCTTAGAGGGGACAGGGTCCGGCTACACCTTC | CASRLEGTGSGYTF
TRBJ2-5 | NA | NA | TRBV30 | TGTGCCTGGACCCCGAGCAACCAAGAGACCCAGTACTTC | CAWTPSNQETQYF
TRBJ2-2 | NA | NA | TRBV12-5 | TGTGCTAGTTCGGAGCCGATCAACACCGGGGAGCTGTTTTTT | CASSEPINTGELFF
TRBJ2-2 | NA | NA | TRBV6-4 | TGTGCCAGCAGTGAAGAGTACGGGAACACCGGGGAGCTGTTTTTT | CASSEEYGNTGELFF
TRBJ2-3 | TRBD1 | NA | TRBV6-5 | TGTGCCAGCAGTCCACAGGGGGGCCTAGGAGATACGCAGTATTTT | CASSPQGGLGDTQYF
TRBJ2-6 | NA | once | TRBV10-2 | TGCGCCAGCAGTGAGGCTTCCGGGTACTATTCTGGCTCTGGGGCCAACGTCCTGACTTTC | CASSEASGYYSGSGANVLTF
TRBJ2-7 | TRBD2 | once | TRBV29-1 | TGCAGCGTTGTCTCGGCTAGCGGGAGCTCCTACGAGCAGTACTTC | CSVVSASGSSYEQYF
TRBJ2-7 | NA | NA | TRBV23-1 | TGCGCCAGCGCCGCGGTCGGCTACGAGCAGTACTTC | CASAAVGYEQYF
TRBJ1-2 | NA | NA | TRBV9 | TGTGCCAGCAGCGTAAACTGGGCCGCGAACGGCTACACCTTC | CASSVNWAANGYTF
TRBJ2-1 | TRBD2 | NA | TRBV27 | TGTGCCAGCAGGCCCGGGACTAGCTCCTACAATGAGCAGTTCTTC | CASRPGTSSYNEQFF
TRBJ1-2 | NA | NA | TRBV28 | TGTGCCAGCAGTTCCCGCCAGGCGTACCTTTATGGCTACACCTTC | CASSSRQAYLYGYTF
TRBJ1-4 | NA | NA | TRBV19 | TGTGCCAGTAGTCTCTCCCGGACTTCAACTAATGAAAAACTGTTTTTT | CASSLSRTSTNEKLFF
TRBJ2-2 | TRBD1 | NA | TRBV28 | TGTGCCAGCAGTTTACTTCCAGGGGGACGGAACGGGGAGCTGTTTTTT | CASSLLPGGRNGELFF
TRBJ2-7 | TRBD2 | NA | TRBV2 | TGTGCCAGCAGAGATATCTTTAGCGGGAGGAGGGACGAGCAGTACTTC | CASRDIFSGRRDEQYF
TRBJ2-3 | NA | NA | TRBV4-2 | TGTGCCAGCAGCCAAGACAGGGTCCCCACCGGGGGTACGCAGTATTTT | CASSQDRVPTGGTQYF
TRBJ1-2 | NA | once | TRBV25-1 | TGTGCCAGCAGTGAAATGGCAGGGGAATATGGCTACACCTTC | CASSEMAGEYGYTF
TRBJ2-1 | TRBD2 | NA | TRBV25-1 | TGTGCCAGCAGTGACCTAGCGGGAGAGCCCTGGAATGAGCAGTTCTTC | CASSDLAGEPWNEQFF
TRBJ1-6 | TRBD1 | NA | TRBV27 | TGTGCCAGCAGTTTATCGACAGGGGTTAATTCACCCCTCCACTTT | CASSLSTGVNSPLHF
TRBJ2-7 | NA | NA | TRBV28 | TGTGCCAGCAGTTGGCGCGAGGTTAGCGCCTACGAGCAGTACTTC | CASSWREVSAYEQYF
TRBJ2-7 | NA | few | TRBV10-1 | TGCGCCAGCAGTGAATATCCCTCCTACGAGCAGTACTTC | CASSEYPSYEQYF
TRBJ2-3 | NA | NA | TRBV6-2/TRBV6-3 | TGTGCCAGCAGTTACTCTTGGGAGGAGTTCCCTCTTTACGGTCCAGATACGCAGTATTTT | CASSYSWEEFPLYGPDTQYF
TRBJ1-4 | TRBD1 | NA | TRBV6-6 | TGTGCCAGCAACAGGGGTAATGAAAAACTGTTTTTT | CASNRGNEKLFF
TRBJ2-1 | NA | NA | TRBV28 | TGTGCCAGCAGTAAACTCGCCAATGAGCAGTTCTTC | CASSKLANEQFF
TRBJ1-6 | NA | NA | TRBV7-2 | TGTGCCAGCAGCTTACTACAGTCCTCACCCCTCCACTTT | CASSLLQSSPLHF
TRBJ2-4 | TRBD1 | NA | TRBV19 | TGTGCCAGTAGTATGAAAGGACAGGGGCGAGCCAAAAACATTCAGTACTTC | CASSMKGQGRAKNIQYF
TRBJ2-2 | NA | NA | TRBV30 | TGTGCCTGGAAAAACCAGGTTGACACCGGGGAGCTGTTTTTT | CAWKNQVDTGELFF
TRBJ1-3 | NA | NA | TRBV27 | TGTGCCAGCAGCCGCCAAGGACTCCTCGGAGACACCATATATTTT | CASSRQGLLGDTIYF
TRBJ2-7 | NA | few | TRBV5-1 | TGCGCCAGCAGCTTGGTTGGTCAGGGAATCAACGAGCAGTACTTC | CASSLVGQGINEQYF
TRBJ1-6 | NA | NA | TRBV27 | TGTGCCAGGACCCGGGACAACTATTCACCCCTCCACTTT | CARTRDNYSPLHF
TRBJ2-3 | NA | NA | TRBV20-1 | TGCAGCCCGGGCACAGATACGCAGTATTTT | CSPGTDTQYF
TRBJ2-7 | NA | NA | TRBV6-5 | TGTGCCAGCAGAAGCGACAGGATCAGCTCCTACGAGCAGTACTTC | CASRSDRISSYEQYF
TRBJ2-3 | TRBD2 | many | TRBV24-1 | TGTGCCACCAGTATAGCGGGAGGGACAGATACGCAGTATTTT | CATSIAGGTDTQYF
TRBJ2-7 | TRBD1 | NA | TRBV7-6 | TGTGCCAGCAGCTGGGGGACAGCGGAGCAGTACTTC | CASSWGTAEQYF
TRBJ1-4 | TRBD1 | NA | TRBV30 | TGTGCCTGGAGTATCTCCGGGACAGGGGGAAAACTGTTTTTT | CAWSISGTGGKLFF
TRBJ2-1 | TRBD2 | NA | TRBV27 | TGTGCCAGCAGCCCGGGGGGTTCCTCCTACAATGAGCAGTTCTTC | CASSPGGSSYNEQFF